This T cell receptor beta chain was sequenced in a study of blood T cell repertoires in COVID-19. Study details: Samples taken during acute and convalescent COVID-19 were collected in the United States, Italy and Spain.

Clones were sequenced by immunoSEQ multiplex PCR, and TCRdb holds only the in-frame ones, with some missing. Of about 120,000 clones in the sample, roughly 90% were seen once. The CDR3 totals 13 residues. The germline V gene has CDR1 LGHDT and CDR2 YNNKEL (reference sequence). Trimming cost V 3 bases and J 6 bases, with 9 bases left between them. The origin of this receptor is a woman aged 80 or over with acute or convalescent COVID-19. The chain couples TRBV3-1 (or the pseudogene TRBV3-2) to TRBJ1-5; perhaps TRBD1 as D (5 bases). Input material: peripheral blood. As DNA, the CDR3 is TGTGCCAGCAGCCACCTCGGGGGTCAGCCCCAGCATTTT. Amino acid sequence: CASSHLGGQPQHF.